This T cell receptor beta chain was sequenced for a study of response to subunit inactivated influenza vaccine (dated 2018 in TCRdb). Background for the entire study: Deep quantitative T cell receptor repertoire profiling was used in the study to track responses to a trivalent subunit inactivated influenza vaccine. Study-wide findings and limitations: The authors proposed that each seasonal influenza vaccination may bring in only a limited number of new T cells.

The library came from RT-PCR. Sequencing was carried out with an Illumina HiSeq 2500. TCRdb passed the public sequencing reads through fastp at Q25 and MiXCR, retaining productive beta sequences. Identical CDR3 protein sequences are pooled into one entry, listed with their most common genes and DNA. Within this sample are some 520,000 distinct CDR3 sequences, with more than 15% of them counted one time only. In total, the top ten clones hold about 3% of the sample. CDR3 length: 17 amino acids, cysteine to phenylalanine. The CDR3 DNA has 51 bases and is translated from base 1. The V end gives up 0 bases and the J end 6 bases, leaving 12 bases in the junction not matched to a gene. The germline V gene (reference sequence) gives CDR1 as DFQATT and CDR2 as SNEGSKA. Remarks on this clonotype: Its antigen is currently not known. No base quality information exists; no much larger clone differs at one position.

This sample comprised CD4+ T cells sorted from PBMCs, obtained less than 30 months after vaccination. The rearrangement joined TRBV20-1 to TRBJ2-1, with 9 bases in between that match TRBD2. The receptor was derived from a man between 50 and 69 years old who received an inactivated influenza vaccine. Donor details come from another sample of the same person, matched by shared clones. The CDR3 protein is CSARDDVAGGLVNEQFF. The DNA sequence is as follows: TGCAGTGCTAGAGATGATGTGGCGGGAGGGCTCGTCAATGAGCAGTTCTTC.